The 3 T cell receptor beta chains below were found in one sample sequenced in a study of cytomegalovirus exposure and HLA in healthy donors (dated by TCRdb to about 2017). Libraries came from the immunoSEQ multiplex PCR assay. What TCRdb holds here is the immuneACCESS table cut down to in-frame rearrangements. Part of the clones is not present; checked against another copy, under half of the missing clones reflect an unresolved V gene, and the others are unexplained. The sample table holds 220,000 or so clones, of which roughly 84% were seen once. Of the sample, around an eighth falls within the top ten clones. Sequencing used PBMCs. These receptors all come from a woman in her twenties or thirties in good health and CMV-seropositive.

The V gene is TRBV4-2, the J gene TRBJ1-2; 7 bases are shared with TRBD1. CDR3 length: 15 residues. The trim removed 1 base at V and 7 bases at J, leaving 9 bases unmatched. CDR1 is LGHNA, CDR2 YNFKEQ, per germline. CDR3: CASSQGDREARGYTF. The CDR3 region has the DNA TGTGCCAGCAGCCAAGGCGACAGGGAGGCTCGTGGCTACACCTTC.

The rearrangement links TRBV27 to TRBJ2-3; TRBD2 matches 8 bases. CDR1 and CDR2 from the germline V gene are MNHEY and SMNVEV (reference sequence). This CDR3 comprises 19 residues. The trim removed 7 bases at V and 0 bases at J, leaving 18 bases unmatched. The CDR3 sequence: CASIPSRPVIAGSTDTQYF. CDR3 bases: TGTGCCAGCATCCCTTCCCGCCCTGTTATAGCGGGGAGCACAGATACGCAGTATTTT.

This clone was counted only a few times. The J gene is TRBJ2-2, the V gene TRBV5-1; TRBD2 aligns across 7 bases. This CDR3 comprises 14 residues. CDR1 and CDR2 from the germline V gene are SGHRS and YFSETQ. The V and J ends lost 8 bases and 3 bases, in that order; junction bases with no gene match: 7. CDR3 nucleotides: TGCGCCAGTGCTTGGGGAGGGGACACCGGGGAGCTGTTTTTT. It is translated as CASAWGGDTGELFF. The full variable domain, with the rest looked up from reference TRBV5-1 and TRBJ2-2, is KAGVTQTPRYLIKTRGQQVTLSCSPISGHRSVSWYQQTPGQGLQFLFEYFSETQRNKGNFPGRFSGRQFSNSRSEMNVSTLELGDSALYLCASAWGGDTGELFFGEGSRLTVL.